This record covers a single TCR beta chain. The antigen remains undetermined. The data are from a study of cytomegalovirus exposure and HLA in healthy donors. Across the whole study: It was reported in a later analysis that the approximately 120 validation repertoires used the same platform as the 550 to 850 first-cohort repertoires.

Study results and caveats: Researchers reported that a few CMV-associated chains were confirmed in vitro as CMV antigen-specific. Among TCR beta chains, those listed as cytomegalovirus-associated numbered around 180.

TCRdb's table, derived via immunoSEQ multiplex PCR, lists solely in-frame clones and lacks some. Of about 110,000 clones in the sample, 95% were seen once. CDR1 is SEHNR and CDR2 is FQNEAQ in the germline V gene (reference sequence). The CDR3 is made up of 15 amino acids. After removal of 6 bases from V and 4 bases from J, the junction contained 3 bases not matched to a gene. The sequence derives from a woman aged 18-29 years in good health and CMV-seronegative. Sequenced sample: PBMCs. The chain combines TRBV7-9 with TRBJ2-1; 13 nucleotides agree with TRBD2. CDR3 in amino acids: CASRPLAGGYNEQFF. The CDR3 bases are TGTGCCAGCAGACCACTAGCGGGGGGGTACAATGAGCAGTTCTTC.